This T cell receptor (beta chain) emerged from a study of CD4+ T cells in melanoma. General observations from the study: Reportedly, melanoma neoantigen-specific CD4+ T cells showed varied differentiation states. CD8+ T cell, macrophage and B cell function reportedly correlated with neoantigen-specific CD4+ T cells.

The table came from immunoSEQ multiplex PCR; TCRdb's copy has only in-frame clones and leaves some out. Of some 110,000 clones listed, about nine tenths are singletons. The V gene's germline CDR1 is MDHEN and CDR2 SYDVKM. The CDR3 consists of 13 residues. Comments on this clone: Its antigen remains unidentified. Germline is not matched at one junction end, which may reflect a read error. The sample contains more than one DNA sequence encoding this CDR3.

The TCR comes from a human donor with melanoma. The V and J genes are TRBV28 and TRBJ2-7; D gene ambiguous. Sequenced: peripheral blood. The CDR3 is CASSPPGSRWVDF. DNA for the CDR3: TGTGCCAGCAGTCCACCAGGATCCAGATGGGTGGACTTC.